Below are 20 T cell receptor beta chains sequenced from a single sample in a study of shared T cell receptors in the human thymus. Assay: immunoSEQ multiplex PCR; the TCRdb copy retains only in-frame clones and omits some. The profile covers about 380,000 clones, with roughly 94% appearing a single time and approximately 0.018% taken by the ten largest. The sequencing sample was made of thymocytes. Receptors were obtained from a human donor.

The chain has TRBV5-1 and TRBJ1-1; no reliable D call. This CDR3 region has 15 residues. Germline V gives CDR1 SGHRS, CDR2 YFSETQ. V lost 0 bases and J 1 base, leaving 10 bases between the germline ends. The CDR3 DNA reads as TGCGCCAGCAGCTTGGCGCCGGACGCGAACACTGAAGCTTTCTTT. Amino acid sequence: CASSLAPDANTEAFF. Drawing the rest from reference TRBV5-1 and TRBJ1-1, the complete variable domain is KAGVTQTPRYLIKTRGQQVTLSCSPISGHRSVSWYQQTPGQGLQFLFEYFSETQRNKGNFPGRFSGRQFSNSRSEMNVSTLELGDSALYLCASSLAPDANTEAFFGQGTRLTVV.

The V call is TRBV11-2, the J call TRBJ2-2, with 7 bases fitting TRBD2. Trimming removed 4 bases from V and 2 bases from J; junction bases left unmatched: 13. The CDR3 is 18 amino acids. From germline, CDR1 is SGHAT and CDR2 FQNNGV. The CDR3 protein is CASSSMGERESNTGELFF. For the CDR3, the DNA is TGTGCCAGCAGCTCCATGGGGGAGCGGGAATCAAACACCGGGGAGCTGTTTTTT.

The chain employs TRBV18 and TRBJ1-4, with TRBD1 matching 7 bases. The V and J ends lost 2 bases and 0 bases, in that order; junction bases with no gene match: 9. Germline CDR1 reads KGHSH; CDR2 reads LQKENI. CDR3 length: 18 residues. CDR3 DNA: TGTGCCAGCTCACCAGCAGGGGGAGGGGTAACAACTAATGAAAAACTGTTTTTT. Translation gives CASSPAGGGVTTNEKLFF.

The chain links TRBV4-1 to TRBJ1-5, with 8 bases lining up with TRBD1. CDR1 and CDR2 from the germline V gene are MGHRA and YSYEKL. V lost 1 base, J lost 7 bases, and 9 bases stayed unmatched. The CDR3 is 16 residues long. The CDR3 loop reads CASSQARDRRMQPQHF. CDR3 sequence (DNA): TGCGCCAGCAGCCAAGCCAGGGACAGGAGAATGCAGCCCCAGCATTTT.

This chain connects TRBV6-1 to TRBJ2-1; 7 positions match TRBD2. Germline V gene sequence: CDR1 MNHNS, CDR2 SASEGT. The CDR3 loop spans 17 amino acids. Trimming removed 2 bases from V and 7 bases from J; junction bases left unmatched: 14. The DNA of the CDR3 is TGTGCCAGCAGTGAACGGTTTTTCTACGGGGAGGGAAATGAGCAGTTCTTC. The encoded protein is CASSERFFYGEGNEQFF.

This chain uses TRBV6-5 with TRBJ1-5; weak D call: TRBD1 (6 bases). This CDR3 contains 15 residues. Germline assignment: CDR1 MNHEY and CDR2 SVGAGI. V lost 6 bases to trimming and J lost 4 bases, with 16 bases between them. As DNA, the CDR3 is TGTGCCAGCAGCCCCCCGGGAACAGGGAATCAGCCCCAGCATTTT. Amino acid sequence: CASSPPGTGNQPQHF.

This chain uses TRBV19 with TRBJ2-3; 9 bases are shared with TRBD2. Germline loops: CDR1 LNHDA, CDR2 SQIVND (reference sequence). V was pared by 3 bases and J by 4 bases, with 11 bases of the junction left unmatched. This CDR3 is built from 17 residues. The CDR3 reads CASSMVGLAGAADTQYF. DNA of the CDR3: TGTGCCAGTAGTATGGTGGGATTAGCGGGAGCGGCAGATACGCAGTATTTT.

This clone was recorded once. The chain links TRBV30 to TRBJ2-1; possibly TRBD2 for D (5 bases). V was shortened by 0 bases and J by 4 bases, with 19 bases between the two germline ends. Germline-derived CDR1 and CDR2 are GTSNPN and SVGIG (reference sequence). The CDR3 is made up of 17 amino acids. CDR3 in amino acids: CAWSVRGSRPYYNEQFF. CDR3 nucleotides: TGTGCCTGGAGTGTACGCGGGTCTAGGCCCTATTACAATGAGCAGTTCTTC.

The chain recombines TRBV7-2 with TRBJ1-3, with D uncertain. With 5 bases removed from V and 0 bases from J, the gap between germline ends came to 11 bases. The CDR3 consists of 15 residues. Per the germline V gene, CDR1 is SGHTA and CDR2 is FQGNSA. CDR3 in DNA: TGTGCCAGCAGCAAACCCCTGAGCTCTGGAAACACCATATATTTT. It encodes CASSKPLSSGNTIYF.

The chain uses TRBV11-3 and TRBJ1-2; D ambiguous. There are 18 residues in the CDR3. Germline CDR1 and CDR2: SGHNT and YENEEA. V was trimmed by 3 bases and J by 0 bases, leaving 20 bases between them. CDR3 loop: CASSFLAWRWVANYGYTF. The CDR3 DNA sequence: TGTGCCAGCAGCTTTCTAGCCTGGAGGTGGGTAGCTAACTATGGCTACACCTTC.

The chain combines TRBV28 with TRBJ1-4; D unresolved. This CDR3 is 18 amino acids long. V was shortened by 3 bases and J by 10 bases, with 27 bases between the two germline ends. CDR1 and CDR2 from the germline V gene are MDHEN and SYDVKM. This CDR3 reads CASSFSPTSPGDRRKLFF. CDR3 bases: TGTGCCAGCAGTTTCAGCCCCACCTCCCCCGGGGATCGGAGAAAACTGTTTTTT.

The chain combines TRBV7-3 with TRBJ2-1, with 12 bases aligning to TRBD2. Germline V gene lookup returns CDR1 SGHTA and CDR2 FQGTGA. The CDR3 has 14 amino acids. Trimming at V came to 5 bases and at J to 6 bases, leaving 2 bases not matched to a gene. The CDR3 bases are TGTGCCAGCAGCCCGGGACTAGCGGGCAATGAGCAGTTCTTC. Translated, it gives CASSPGLAGNEQFF.

The chain recombines TRBV7-9 with TRBJ2-2; 10 bases align to TRBD2. The CDR3 runs to 18 residues. Germline CDR1 is SEHNR and CDR2 is FQNEAQ (reference sequence). Unmatched junction bases numbered 8, after V lost 1 base and J lost 3 bases. CDR3 protein: CASSLVRLAGVDTGELFF. The CDR3 nucleotides read TGTGCCAGCAGCTTAGTAAGGCTAGCGGGAGTTGACACCGGGGAGCTGTTTTTT.

The rearrangement uses TRBV7-2 and TRBJ2-1; TRBD1 or TRBD2 may be the D gene (5 bases each). The ends were cut back, 5 bases at V and 0 bases at J, with 11 bases in the middle. This CDR3 contains 15 residues. Germline V gene data show CDR1 as SGHTA and CDR2 as FQGNSA. CDR3 DNA: TGTGCCAGCAGCCCGGGACCTTGCTCCTACAATGAGCAGTTCTTC. Protein: CASSPGPCSYNEQFF. The full variable domain, rest sourced from reference TRBV7-2 and TRBJ2-1, is GAGVSQSPSNKVTEKGKDVELRCDPISGHTALYWYRQSLGQGLEFLIYFQGNSAPDKSGLPSDRFSAERTGGSVSTLTIQRTQQEDSAVYLCASSPGPCSYNEQFFGPGTRLTVL.

The rearrangement links TRBV15 to TRBJ2-7, with 7 bases that match TRBD2. The germline gives CDR1 LNHNV, CDR2 YYDKDF (reference sequence). The CDR3 spans 14 residues. V lost 5 bases, J lost 3 bases, and 7 bases stayed unmatched. CDR3: CATSSREADYEQYF. CDR3 DNA: TGTGCCACCAGCTCTCGGGAGGCAGACTACGAGCAGTACTTC.

The V gene is TRBV6-6, the J gene TRBJ2-1; D assignment may be TRBD1 or TRBD2 (6 bases each). V was pared by 11 bases and J by 0 bases, with 14 bases between. CDR1 is MNHNY and CDR2 is SVGAGI in the germline V gene (reference sequence). The CDR3 runs 14 residues. CDR3 amino acids: CAGGQDSSYNEQFF. The CDR3 coding sequence is TGTGCCGGGGGGCAGGACAGCTCCTACAATGAGCAGTTCTTC.

CDR3 sequence: CASRPGSQGADGYTF. CDR3 bases: TGTGCCAGCAGGCCAGGCTCACAGGGGGCGGATGGCTACACCTTC. The chain has TRBV5-5 and TRBJ1-2; 9 nucleotides match TRBD1. Unmatched junction bases numbered 11, after V lost 5 bases and J lost 6 bases. This CDR3 spans 15 amino acids. Germline-derived CDR1 and CDR2 are SGHKS and YYEKEE (reference sequence).

This clone was detected once. The chain links TRBV30 to TRBJ2-3; 10 nucleotides match TRBD1. CDR1 is GTSNPN and CDR2 is SVGIG in the germline V gene (reference sequence). The CDR3 runs 15 residues. J was trimmed by 4 bases and V by 1 base; bases with no gene match: 5. CDR3 nucleotide sequence: TGTGCCTGGAGTGCCGACAGGGGGCGGTCAGATACGCAGTATTTT. Protein product: CAWSADRGRSDTQYF.

This sequence joins TRBV27 and TRBJ2-2; D possibly matches TRBD1 or TRBD2 (7 bases each). V shed 5 bases and J shed 6 bases, with 16 bases lying between them. The length of the CDR3 is 15 residues. Germline loops: CDR1 MNHEY, CDR2 SMNVEV (reference sequence). The CDR3 loop reads CASSSHRGGPGELFF. The CDR3 nucleotides are TGTGCCAGCAGTAGCCACAGGGGAGGGCCCGGGGAGCTGTTTTTT.

This chain uses TRBV30 with TRBJ2-5; D is unresolved. Germline CDR1 and CDR2: GTSNPN and SVGIG (reference sequence). V gave up 1 base and J gave up 1 base, with 7 bases separating them. The CDR3 consists of 13 residues. CDR3 protein: CAWSAVSQETQYF. CDR3 coding DNA: TGTGCCTGGAGTGCAGTCTCCCAAGAGACCCAGTACTTC. Full variable domain (outside the CDR3, taken from reference TRBV30 and TRBJ2-5): SQTIHQWPATLVQPVGSPLSLECTVEGTSNPNLYWYRQAAGRGLQLLFYSVGIGQISSEVPQNLSASRPQDRQFILSSKKLLLSDSGFYLCAWSAVSQETQYFGPGTRLLVL.